This TCR beta chain is from a study of untreated major depressive disorder. The assay was immunoSEQ multiplex PCR, and TCRdb's table has in-frame clones only and misses some. The table lists nearly 20,000 clones, more than 75% of them singletons. CDR1 and CDR2 from the germline V gene are MGHDK and SYGVNS. The V segment lost 3 bases and the J segment 3 bases; nucleotides outside the gene matches: 10. The CDR3 loop spans 17 amino acids. The sequencing input was CD4+ T cells from PBMCs. The sequence was collected from a woman aged 30 to 39 in good health. The chain couples TRBV25-1 to TRBJ2-5, with TRBD1 matching 10 bases. This CDR3 is CASSEGWDRGGEETQYF. The CDR3 DNA reads as TGTGCCAGCAGTGAGGGTTGGGACAGGGGAGGGGAAGAGACCCAGTACTTC.